This is a list of T cell receptor beta chains from one sample in a study of T-cell memory formation after mild COVID-19. In TCRdb, the 5' RACE reads were re-called with MiXCR into one record per CDR3 protein. The data show approximately 150,000 distinct CDR3 sequences, with roughly 15% seen just once and 13% to 15% held by the top ten. What was sequenced was PBMCs or a T cell subset sorted from them (not recorded which). The receptors originated from an adult woman who had mild COVID-19 (a few samples of this study predate the infection). Cell type and time point are not known. The CDR3 runs from the conserved cysteine through the conserved F or W.

v_call	j_call	cdr3_aa
TRBV6-1	TRBJ2-7	CASRRQGDASEQYF
TRBV7-9	TRBJ1-1	CASSSGQHMNTEAFF
TRBV6-6	TRBJ2-7	CASWIGTSAEQYF
TRBV5-1	TRBJ2-3	CASSFGTTTDTQYF
TRBV12-3/TRBV12-4	TRBJ2-2	CASIRRGGGGTGELFF
TRBV20-1	TRBJ1-1	CSAEKIGAFF
TRBV5-1	TRBJ1-6	CASSSSGTGNSPLHF
TRBV5-5	TRBJ1-5	CASSLLGDQPQHF
TRBV5-1	TRBJ2-4	CASSLGTVAKNIQYF
TRBV4-2	TRBJ2-7	CASSQDRGYEQYF
TRBV15	TRBJ2-7	CATSRVGQGDGEQYF
TRBV20-1	TRBJ2-1	CSASSTAWGEQFF
TRBV12-3/TRBV12-4	TRBJ1-1	CASSPGPGQAFF
TRBV27	TRBJ2-3	CASRLAGGPGTDTQYF
TRBV4-2	TRBJ2-1	CASSQMRSGGAEQFF
TRBV4-1	TRBJ2-3	CASSRPTGGDTDTQYF
TRBV30	TRBJ2-7	CAWRRLDSYEQYF
TRBV2	TRBJ2-7	CASSAVVESSYEQYF
TRBV2	TRBJ1-4	CASTRDRTNEKLFF
TRBV5-1	TRBJ2-2	CASMELAGTTGELFF
TRBV4-3	TRBJ2-1	CASSQGASGSLNEQFF
TRBV7-8	TRBJ2-7	CASSPTTGTGGSYEQYF